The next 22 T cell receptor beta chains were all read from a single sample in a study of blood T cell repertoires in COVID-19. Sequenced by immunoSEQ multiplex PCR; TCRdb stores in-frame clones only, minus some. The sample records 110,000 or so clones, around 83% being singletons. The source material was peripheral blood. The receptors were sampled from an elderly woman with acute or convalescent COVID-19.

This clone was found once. CDR3 amino acids: CASSLVGSGSFETQYF. The CDR3 bases are TGTGCCAGCAGCTTAGTAGGTAGCGGGAGTTTCGAGACCCAGTACTTC. The chain combines TRBV7-2 with TRBJ2-5; 9 positions agree with TRBD2. This CDR3 is built from 16 residues. V was pared by 1 base and J by 5 bases, with 8 bases of the junction left unmatched. The germline gives CDR1 SGHTA, CDR2 FQGNSA.

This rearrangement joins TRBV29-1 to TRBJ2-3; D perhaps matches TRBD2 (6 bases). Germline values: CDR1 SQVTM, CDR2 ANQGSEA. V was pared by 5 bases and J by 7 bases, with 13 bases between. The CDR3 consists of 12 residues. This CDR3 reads CSVWETSNTQYF. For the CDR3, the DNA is TGCAGCGTTTGGGAGACTAGTAATACGCAGTATTTT.

For the CDR3, the DNA is TGTGCCACCAGCAGAGATCGGGGGACAGGGGACACCGGGGAGCTGTTTTTT. Translation: CATSRDRGTGDTGELFF. This chain joins TRBV15 and TRBJ2-2, with TRBD1 matching over 10 bases. The junction had 4 bases not matched to a gene; V was cut back by 0 bases and J by 3 bases. The CDR3 length is 17 residues. The germline V gene has CDR1 LNHNV and CDR2 YYDKDF (reference sequence).

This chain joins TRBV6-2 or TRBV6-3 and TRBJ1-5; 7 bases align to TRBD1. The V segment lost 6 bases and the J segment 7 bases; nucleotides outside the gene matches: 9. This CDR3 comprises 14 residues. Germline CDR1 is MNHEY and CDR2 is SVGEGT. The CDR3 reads CASSPQGTEQPQHF. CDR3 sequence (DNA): TGTGCCAGCAGCCCACAGGGGACCGAACAGCCCCAGCATTTT.

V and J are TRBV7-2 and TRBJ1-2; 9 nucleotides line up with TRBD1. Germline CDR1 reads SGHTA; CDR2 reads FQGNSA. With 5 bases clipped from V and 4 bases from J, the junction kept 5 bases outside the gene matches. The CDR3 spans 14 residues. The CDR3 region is CASSRIQGAYGYTF. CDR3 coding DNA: TGTGCCAGCAGCCGGATACAGGGGGCCTATGGCTACACCTTC.

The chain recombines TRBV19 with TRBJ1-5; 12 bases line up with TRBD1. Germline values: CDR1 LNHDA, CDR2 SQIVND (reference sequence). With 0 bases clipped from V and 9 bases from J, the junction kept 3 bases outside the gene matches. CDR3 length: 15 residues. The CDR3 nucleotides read TGTGCCAGTAGTATAGAGGGGACAGGGGGCAGGCCCCAGCATTTT. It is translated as CASSIEGTGGRPQHF.

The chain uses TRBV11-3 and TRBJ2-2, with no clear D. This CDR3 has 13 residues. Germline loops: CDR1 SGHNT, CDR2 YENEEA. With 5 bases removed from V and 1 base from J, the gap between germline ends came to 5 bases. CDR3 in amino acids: CASSHRNTGELFF. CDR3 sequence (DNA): TGTGCCAGCAGCCACAGGAACACCGGGGAGCTGTTTTTT.

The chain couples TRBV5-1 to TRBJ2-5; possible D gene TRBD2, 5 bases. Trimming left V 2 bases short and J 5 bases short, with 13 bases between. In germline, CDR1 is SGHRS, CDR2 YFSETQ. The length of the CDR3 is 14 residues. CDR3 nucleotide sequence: TGCGCCAGCAGCTTCGGAGGATCCGGGGAGACCCAGTACTTC. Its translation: CASSFGGSGETQYF.

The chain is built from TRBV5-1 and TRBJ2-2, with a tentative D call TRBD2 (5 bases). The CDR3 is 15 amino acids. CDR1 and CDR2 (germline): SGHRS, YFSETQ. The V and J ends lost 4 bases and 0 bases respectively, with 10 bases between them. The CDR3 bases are TGCGCCAGCAGCCGGACTGAGACGAACACCGGGGAGCTGTTTTTT. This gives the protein CASSRTETNTGELFF.

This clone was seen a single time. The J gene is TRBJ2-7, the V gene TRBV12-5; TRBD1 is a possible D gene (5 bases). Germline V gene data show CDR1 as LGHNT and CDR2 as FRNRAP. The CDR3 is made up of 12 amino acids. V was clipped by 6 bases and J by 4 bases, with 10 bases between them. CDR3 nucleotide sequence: TGTGCTAGTGGGCAGGGTGCGTACGAGCAGTACTTC. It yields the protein CASGQGAYEQYF.

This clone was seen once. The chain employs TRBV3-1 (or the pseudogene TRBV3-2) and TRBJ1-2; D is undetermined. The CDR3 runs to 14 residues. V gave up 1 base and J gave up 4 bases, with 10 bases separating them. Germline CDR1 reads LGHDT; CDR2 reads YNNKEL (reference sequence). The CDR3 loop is CASSQAARPYGYTF. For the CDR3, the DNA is TGTGCCAGCAGCCAAGCCGCTAGGCCCTATGGCTACACCTTC.

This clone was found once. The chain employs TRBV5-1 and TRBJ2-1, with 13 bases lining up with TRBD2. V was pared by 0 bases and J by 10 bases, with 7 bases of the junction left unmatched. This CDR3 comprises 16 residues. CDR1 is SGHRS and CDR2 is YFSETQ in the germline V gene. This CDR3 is CASSLGTSGSSEEQFF. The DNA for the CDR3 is TGCGCCAGCAGCTTGGGGACTAGCGGGAGTAGCGAGGAGCAGTTCTTC.

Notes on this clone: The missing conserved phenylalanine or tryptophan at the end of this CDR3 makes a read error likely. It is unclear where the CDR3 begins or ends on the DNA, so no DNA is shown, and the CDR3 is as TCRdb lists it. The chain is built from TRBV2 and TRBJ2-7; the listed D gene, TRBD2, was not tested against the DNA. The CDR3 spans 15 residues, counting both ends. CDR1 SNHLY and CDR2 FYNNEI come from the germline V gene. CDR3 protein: CASRPDGGSQRPRRL.

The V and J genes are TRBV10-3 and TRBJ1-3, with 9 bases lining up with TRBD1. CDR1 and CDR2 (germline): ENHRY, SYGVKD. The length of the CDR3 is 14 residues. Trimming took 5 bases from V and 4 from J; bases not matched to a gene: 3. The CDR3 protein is CAISTGGSGNTIYF. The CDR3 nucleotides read TGTGCCATCAGTACAGGGGGCTCCGGAAACACCATATATTTT.

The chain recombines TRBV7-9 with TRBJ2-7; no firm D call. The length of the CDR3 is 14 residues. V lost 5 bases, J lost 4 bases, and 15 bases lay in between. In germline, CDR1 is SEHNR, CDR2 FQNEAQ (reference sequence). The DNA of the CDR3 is TGTGCCAGCAGCAATCCCTCGTGGCAGTACGAGCAGTACTTC. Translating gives CASSNPSWQYEQYF.

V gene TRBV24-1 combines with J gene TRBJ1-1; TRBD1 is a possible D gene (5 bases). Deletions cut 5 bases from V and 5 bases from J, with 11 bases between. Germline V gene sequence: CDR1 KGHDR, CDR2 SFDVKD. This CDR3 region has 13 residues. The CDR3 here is CATSGKGWTEAFF. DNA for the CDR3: TGTGCCACCAGTGGGAAGGGGTGGACTGAAGCTTTCTTT.

The CDR3 DNA reads as TGTGCCAGCAGCGGGCGGGAGGAGAACCTTAGCACAGATACGCAGTATTTT. This encodes CASSGREENLSTDTQYF. The chain joins TRBV2 to TRBJ2-3; 8 nucleotides line up with TRBD2. V shed 6 bases and J 0 bases; nucleotides not matched to a gene: 11. Germline V gene lookup returns CDR1 SNHLY and CDR2 FYNNEI. The CDR3 is made up of 17 amino acids. The variable domain in full, with the rest retrieved from reference TRBV2 and TRBJ2-3, is EPEVTQTPSHQVTQMGQEVILRCVPISNHLYFYWYRQILGQKVEFLVSFYNNEISEKSEIFDDQFSVERPDGSNFTLKIRSTKLEDSAMYFCASSGREENLSTDTQYFGPGTRLTVL.

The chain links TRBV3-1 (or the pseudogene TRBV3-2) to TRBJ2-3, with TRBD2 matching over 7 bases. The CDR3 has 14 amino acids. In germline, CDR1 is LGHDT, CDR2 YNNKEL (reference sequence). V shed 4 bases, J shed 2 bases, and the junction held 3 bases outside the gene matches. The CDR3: CASSRAGNTDTQYF. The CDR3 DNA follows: TGTGCCAGCAGCCGAGCGGGAAACACAGATACGCAGTATTTT.

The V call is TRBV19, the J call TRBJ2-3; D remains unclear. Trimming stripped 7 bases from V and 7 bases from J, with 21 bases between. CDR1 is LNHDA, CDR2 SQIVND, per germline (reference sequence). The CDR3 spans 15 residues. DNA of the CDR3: TGTGCCAGTACCCCAAACCCCCAACATGGTAATACGCAGTATTTT. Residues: CASTPNPQHGNTQYF.

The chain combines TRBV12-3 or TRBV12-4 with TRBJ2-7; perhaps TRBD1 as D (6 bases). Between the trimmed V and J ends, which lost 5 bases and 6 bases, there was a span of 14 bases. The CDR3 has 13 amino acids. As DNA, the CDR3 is TGTGCCAGCAGTCCTAGAACAGGGCCCGAGCAGTACGTC. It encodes CASSPRTGPEQYV.

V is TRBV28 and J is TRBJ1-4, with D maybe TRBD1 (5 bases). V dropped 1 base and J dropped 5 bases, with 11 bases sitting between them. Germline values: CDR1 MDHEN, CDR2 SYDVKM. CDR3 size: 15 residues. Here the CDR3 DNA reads TGTGCCAGCAGTTTATCTTTGGGGGGGAATGAAAAACTGTTTTTT. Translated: CASSLSLGGNEKLFF.

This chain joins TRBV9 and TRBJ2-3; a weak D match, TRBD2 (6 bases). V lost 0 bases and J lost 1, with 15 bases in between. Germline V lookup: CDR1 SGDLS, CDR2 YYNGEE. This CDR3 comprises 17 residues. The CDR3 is CASSVDSRAGRTDTQYF. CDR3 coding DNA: TGTGCCAGCAGCGTAGATTCTCGGGCGGGACGCACAGATACGCAGTATTTT.